This entry concerns a single T cell receptor beta chain. Its antigen remains unknown. Deletions cut 4 bases from V and 5 bases from J, with 14 bases between. Germline assignment: CDR1 SNHLY and CDR2 FYNNEI. CDR3 size: 14 residues. The sample originates from a study of Tregs in tolerant kidney transplant recipients. General study results and limits: In tolerant patients, donor-specific Tregs outgrew total Tregs, suggesting antigen-driven expansion.

Regulatory T cells were sorted from thawed PBMCs rested overnight at 37°C with 200 IU/ml IL-2. Only in-frame clones appear in the TCRdb table, and some are missing; sequencing was by immunoSEQ multiplex PCR. In the table there are about 73,000 clones, approximately 90% of which are singletons. The genes are TRBV2 and TRBJ2-5; D not certain. This receptor was taken from a human donor who received a combined kidney and bone marrow transplant. The sample consisted of Tregs from blood, taken before the transplant. The CDR3 DNA follows: TGTGCCAGCAGTGGACCGCTCGTTGTGGAGACCCAGTACTTC. Protein sequence: CASSGPLVVETQYF.